The rows below give T cell receptor beta chains drawn from one sample of a study of cytomegalovirus exposure and HLA in healthy donors. The repertoire was sequenced with immunoSEQ multiplex PCR; TCRdb's copy has only in-frame clones and lacks some. The profile covers around 150,000 clones, with around two thirds appearing a single time and roughly 1.4% taken by the ten largest. The sequencing sample was made of PBMCs. These receptors came from a man in his fifties in good health and CMV-seronegative. The CDR3 runs from the conserved cysteine through the conserved F or W. The D gene is left open where the match is weak. The size entry is marked missing in some rows and otherwise reads once, few, many or a size class.

TRBV29-1	.	TRBJ1-1	TRBD1	CSVWTGLNTEAFF	TGCAGCGTATGGACAGGGCTGAACACTGAAGCTTTCTTT
TRBV15	.	TRBJ2-2	TRBD1	CATSRDPLTGANTGELFF	TGTGCCACCAGCAGAGACCCCTTGACAGGGGCGAACACCGGGGAGCTGTTTTTT
TRBV7-3	.	TRBJ1-1	.	CASSFRGWGSTEAFF	TGTGCCAGCAGCTTTCGGGGTTGGGGTAGCACTGAAGCTTTCTTT
TRBV21-1	.	TRBJ1-2	.	CASSAHRGLGYTF	TGTGCCAGCAGCGCACACAGGGGTTTGGGCTACACCTTC
TRBV7-3	.	TRBJ2-2	TRBD2	CASSLKGTSPAGELFF	TGTGCCAGCAGCTTAAAAGGGACTAGCCCGGCCGGGGAGCTGTTTTTT
TRBV5-1	few	TRBJ2-2	TRBD1	CASSLVPGTGANTGELFF	TGCGCCAGCAGCTTGGTCCCCGGGACAGGGGCAAACACCGGGGAGCTGTTTTTT
TRBV27	.	TRBJ2-6	.	CASSIQVSGANVLTF	TGTGCCAGCAGTATACAGGTCTCTGGGGCCAACGTCCTGACTTTC
TRBV20-1	.	TRBJ1-1	.	CRGRVGTEAFF	TGCAGAGGCAGGGTAGGGACTGAAGCTTTCTTT
TRBV11-2	.	TRBJ1-6	.	CASSLGPTDNSPLHF	TGTGCCAGCAGCCTTGGACCGACAGATAATTCACCCCTCCACTTT
TRBV7-7	.	TRBJ2-5	TRBD2	CASSPTLAGGPAEETQYF	TGTGCCAGCAGTCCAACACTAGCGGGGGGGCCAGCGGAAGAGACCCAGTACTTC
TRBV6-5	.	TRBJ1-6	TRBD1	CASSRQGNYNSPLHF	TGTGCCAGCAGTCGACAGGGAAACTATAATTCACCCCTCCACTTT
TRBV4-2	.	TRBJ2-2	TRBD2	CASSQSVAGARGIGELFF	TGTGCCAGCAGCCAATCGGTAGCGGGGGCCCGGGGGATCGGGGAGCTGTTTTTT
TRBV10-3	.	TRBJ2-3	.	CAIMASLTDTQYF	TGTGCCATCATGGCTAGCCTCACAGATACGCAGTATTTT
TRBV6-1	.	TRBJ2-3	TRBD2	CASSGWEAGERTDTQYF	TGTGCCAGCAGTGGGTGGGAAGCGGGGGAGCGCACAGATACGCAGTATTTT
TRBV5-1	once	TRBJ2-2	.	CASSLILNTGELFF	TGCGCCAGCAGCTTGATCCTTAACACCGGGGAGCTGTTTTTT
TRBV5-4	.	TRBJ2-7	.	CASSLQGREQYF	TGTGCCAGCAGCCTACAGGGCAGGGAGCAGTACTTC
TRBV5-4	.	TRBJ2-7	TRBD2	CASSLEGGYSYEQYF	TGTGCCAGCAGCTTGGAGGGAGGGTACTCCTACGAGCAGTACTTC
TRBV7-2	.	TRBJ2-2	.	CASSYGGANTGELFF	TGTGCCAGCAGCTACGGAGGGGCGAACACCGGGGAGCTGTTTTTT
TRBV6-5	.	TRBJ1-5	.	CASSYSRVNQPQHF	TGTGCCAGCAGTTACTCACGGGTTAATCAGCCCCAGCATTTT
TRBV7-9	.	TRBJ2-3	.	CASSRTGDTQYF	TGTGCCAGCAGCCGGACTGGAGATACGCAGTATTTT
TRBV6-6	.	TRBJ2-1	TRBD1	CASSSQGARYNEQFF	TGTGCCAGCAGTTCACAGGGGGCAAGATACAATGAGCAGTTCTTC
TRBV6-5	.	TRBJ1-1	TRBD1	CASRPTLDRDRMAFF	TGTGCCAGCAGACCCACCTTGGACAGGGACCGTATGGCTTTCTTT
TRBV5-1	.	TRBJ1-2	.	CASSTMGAGVDGYTF	TGCGCCAGCAGCACTATGGGGGCAGGGGTGGATGGCTACACCTTC
TRBV6-1	.	TRBJ1-2	TRBD1	CASSGGGTGDYGYTF	TGTGCCAGCAGTGGCGGGGGGACAGGGGACTATGGCTACACCTTC
TRBV7-2	few	TRBJ1-2	.	CASSLASGAWGYTF	TGTGCCAGCAGCTTGGCGTCAGGGGCATGGGGCTACACCTTC
TRBV10-1	.	TRBJ1-4	.	CASSESTTAFEKLFF	TGCGCCAGCAGTGAGTCGACGACTGCCTTCGAAAAACTGTTTTTT
TRBV28	once	TRBJ2-7	TRBD1	CASSVGQGFEQYF	TGTGCCAGCAGTGTAGGACAGGGATTCGAGCAGTACTTC
TRBV9	.	TRBJ2-2	TRBD1	CASSVSGQGVGELFF	TGTGCCAGCAGCGTCTCGGGACAGGGTGTCGGGGAGCTGTTTTTT
TRBV18	.	TRBJ1-2	.	CASSPSYPGPRGYGYTF	TGTGCCAGCTCACCATCGTACCCAGGGCCCCGTGGATATGGCTACACCTTC
TRBV2	once	TRBJ2-7	.	CASILGGGGYEQYF	TGTGCCAGCATTCTTGGAGGGGGCGGGTACGAGCAGTACTTC
TRBV6-5	.	TRBJ2-1	TRBD1	CASSYSGTGIYNEQFF	TGTGCCAGCAGTTATTCCGGGACAGGAATTTACAATGAGCAGTTCTTC
TRBV2	.	TRBJ1-1	TRBD1	CASSRTGGENTEAFF	TGTGCCAGCAGCCGGACAGGGGGGGAGAACACTGAAGCTTTCTTT
TRBV7-8	.	TRBJ1-1	TRBD1	CASSLLFTGQTNTEAFF	TGTGCCAGCAGCTTACTTTTCACGGGACAGACGAACACTGAAGCTTTCTTT
TRBV11-2	.	TRBJ2-5	TRBD2	CASSPRAGGPGTQYF	TGTGCCAGCAGCCCCAGAGCGGGGGGGCCGGGGACCCAGTACTTC
TRBV18	.	TRBJ2-2	.	CASSPRHTGELFF	TGTGCCAGCTCACCGCGGCACACCGGGGAGCTGTTTTTT
TRBV9	.	TRBJ1-6	.	CASTLREESYNSPLHF	TGTGCCAGCACCTTAAGGGAGGAGTCCTATAATTCACCCCTCCACTTT
TRBV19	.	TRBJ2-5	TRBD1	CASSWTGSETQYF	TGTGCCAGTAGTTGGACAGGGTCAGAGACCCAGTACTTC
TRBV7-6	.	TRBJ2-6	TRBD1	CASSLGQGRGANVLTF	TGTGCCAGCAGCCTGGGACAGGGTCGTGGGGCCAACGTCCTGACTTTC
TRBV4-2	.	TRBJ1-6	.	CASSQVGLINSPLHF	TGTGCCAGCAGCCAAGTAGGACTTATCAATTCACCCCTCCACTTT
TRBV7-6	.	TRBJ1-4	TRBD1	CASSPRQGGREKLFF	TGTGCCAGCAGCCCACGACAAGGGGGCAGGGAAAAACTGTTTTTT
TRBV7-3	few	TRBJ1-2	TRBD1	CASSLTGQGEYGYTF	TGTGCCAGCAGCTTAACTGGACAGGGCGAATATGGCTACACCTTC
TRBV18	few	TRBJ1-4	.	CASSPPSGSDEKLFF	TGTGCCAGCTCACCACCCTCCGGGTCGGATGAAAAACTGTTTTTT
TRBV15	.	TRBJ1-4	.	CATSRGTDYNEKLFF	TGTGCCACCAGCAGAGGGACGGACTATAATGAAAAACTGTTTTTT
TRBV5-7	.	TRBJ2-2	.	CASSLKPGLSNTGELFF	TGTGCCAGCAGCTTGAAACCGGGACTCAGTAACACCGGGGAGCTGTTTTTT